The clone carrying this TCR beta chain was found a few times. The antigen is unknown. A sample-barcoded 5' primer and a J-beta primer mix were used in a second PCR of about 7 to 12 cycles. TCRdb reanalysed the 5' RACE reads using MiXCR and keeps one entry per CDR3 protein. Of approximately 1,700,000 distinct CDR3 sequences listed, about two fifths are singletons. Approximately 10 milliliters of peripheral blood were drawn from each donor into EDTA-treated tubes. This sample is drawn from a study of blood T cells in healthy people across ages. Study-level findings and limits: It was found that TCR beta diversity correlated strongly with the percentage of naive T cells.

Trimming at V came to 4 bases and at J to 13 bases, leaving 10 bases not matched to a gene. The CDR3 length is 12 residues. The germline V gene has CDR1 SGHKS and CDR2 YYEKEE (reference sequence). The source is a human donor in good health. Sequenced: blood. The chain links TRBV5-5 to TRBJ1-2; 7 positions match TRBD1. In DNA, the CDR3 is TGTGCCAGCAGCAGACGACAGGGACTAAGCACCTTC. It is translated as CASSRRQGLSTF.